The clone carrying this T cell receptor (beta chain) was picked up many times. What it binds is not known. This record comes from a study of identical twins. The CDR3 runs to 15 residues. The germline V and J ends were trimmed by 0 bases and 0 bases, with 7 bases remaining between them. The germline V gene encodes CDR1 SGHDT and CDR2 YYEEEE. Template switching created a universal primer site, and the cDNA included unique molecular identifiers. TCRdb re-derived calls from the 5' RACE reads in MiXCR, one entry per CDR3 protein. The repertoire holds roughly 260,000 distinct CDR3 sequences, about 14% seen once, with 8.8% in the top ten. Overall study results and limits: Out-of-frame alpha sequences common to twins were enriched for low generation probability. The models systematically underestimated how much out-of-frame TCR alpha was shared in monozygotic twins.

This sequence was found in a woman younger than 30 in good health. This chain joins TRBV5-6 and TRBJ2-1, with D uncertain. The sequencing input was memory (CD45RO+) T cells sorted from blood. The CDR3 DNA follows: TGTGCCAGCAGCTTGGAGTCATACTCCTACAATGAGCAGTTCTTC. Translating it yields CASSLESYSYNEQFF.